This T cell receptor beta chain is drawn from a study of blood T cell repertoires in COVID-19. About the study: The United States, Italy and Spain provided the acute and convalescent COVID-19 samples.

Using immunoSEQ multiplex PCR, the repertoire was profiled, and TCRdb retains in-frame clones only, with some absent. The data show some 170,000 clones, with 78% seen just once and 15% to 20% held by the top ten. Looked up from germline, CDR1 is MNHNS and CDR2 is SASEGT. V gave up 2 bases and J gave up 5 bases, with 15 bases separating them. The CDR3 is 15 residues long. Those enrolled, adults aged 18 to 89 years, came from 25 or so US areas. The study counted Cohort 3 donors as recovered given two negative PCRs, clearance, or symptom resolution. Sequenced material: PBMCs or T cells enriched from blood (not recorded which). The origin of this receptor is a woman aged 50 to 60 who had recovered from COVID-19. J is TRBJ2-5 and V is TRBV6-1, with D perhaps matching TRBD2 (5 bases). The CDR3 DNA reads as TGTGCCAGCAGTGAAACGTGGGGTCCGGGGGAGACCCAGTACTTC. Protein: CASSETWGPGETQYF.